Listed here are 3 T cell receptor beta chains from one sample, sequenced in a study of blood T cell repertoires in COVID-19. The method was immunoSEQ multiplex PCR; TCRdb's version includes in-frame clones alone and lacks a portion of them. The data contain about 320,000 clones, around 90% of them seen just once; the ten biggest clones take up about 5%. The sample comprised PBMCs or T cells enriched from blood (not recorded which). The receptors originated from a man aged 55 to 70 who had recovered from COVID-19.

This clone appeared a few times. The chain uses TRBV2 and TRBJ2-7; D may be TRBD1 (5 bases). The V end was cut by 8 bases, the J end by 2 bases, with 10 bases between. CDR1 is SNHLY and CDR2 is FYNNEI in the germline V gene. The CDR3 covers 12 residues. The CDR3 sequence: CASGPGPYEQYF. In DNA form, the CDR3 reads TGTGCCAGCGGCCCAGGGCCCTACGAGCAGTACTTC.

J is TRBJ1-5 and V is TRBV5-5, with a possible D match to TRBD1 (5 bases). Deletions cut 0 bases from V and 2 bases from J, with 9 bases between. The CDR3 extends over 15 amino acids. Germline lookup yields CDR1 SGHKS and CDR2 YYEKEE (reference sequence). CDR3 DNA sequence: TGTGCCAGCAGCTTGGAAGGGGTACGCAATCAGCCCCAGCATTTT. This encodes CASSLEGVRNQPQHF.

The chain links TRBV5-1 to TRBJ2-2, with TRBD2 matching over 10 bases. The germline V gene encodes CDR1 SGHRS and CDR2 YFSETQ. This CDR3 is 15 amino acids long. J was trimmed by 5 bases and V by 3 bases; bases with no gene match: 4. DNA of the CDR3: TGCGCCAGCAGCTACCCGACTAGCGGGACCGGGGAGCTGTTTTTT. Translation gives CASSYPTSGTGELFF.